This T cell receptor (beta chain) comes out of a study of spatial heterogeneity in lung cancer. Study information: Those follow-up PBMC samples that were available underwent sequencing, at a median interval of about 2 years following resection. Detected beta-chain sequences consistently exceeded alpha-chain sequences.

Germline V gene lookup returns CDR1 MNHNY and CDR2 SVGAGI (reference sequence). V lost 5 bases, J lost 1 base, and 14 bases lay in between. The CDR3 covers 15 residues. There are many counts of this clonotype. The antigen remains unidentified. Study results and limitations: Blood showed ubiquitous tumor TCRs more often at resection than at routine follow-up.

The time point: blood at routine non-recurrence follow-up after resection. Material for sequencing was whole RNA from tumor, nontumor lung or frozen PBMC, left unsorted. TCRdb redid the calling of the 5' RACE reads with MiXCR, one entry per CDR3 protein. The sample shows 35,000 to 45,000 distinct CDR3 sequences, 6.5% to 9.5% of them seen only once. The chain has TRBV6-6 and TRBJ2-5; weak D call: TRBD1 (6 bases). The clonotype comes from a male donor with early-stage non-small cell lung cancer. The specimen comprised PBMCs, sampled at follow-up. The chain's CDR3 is CASSNPGHLQETQYF. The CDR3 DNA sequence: TGTGCCAGCAGTAACCCGGGACATCTCCAAGAGACCCAGTACTTC.